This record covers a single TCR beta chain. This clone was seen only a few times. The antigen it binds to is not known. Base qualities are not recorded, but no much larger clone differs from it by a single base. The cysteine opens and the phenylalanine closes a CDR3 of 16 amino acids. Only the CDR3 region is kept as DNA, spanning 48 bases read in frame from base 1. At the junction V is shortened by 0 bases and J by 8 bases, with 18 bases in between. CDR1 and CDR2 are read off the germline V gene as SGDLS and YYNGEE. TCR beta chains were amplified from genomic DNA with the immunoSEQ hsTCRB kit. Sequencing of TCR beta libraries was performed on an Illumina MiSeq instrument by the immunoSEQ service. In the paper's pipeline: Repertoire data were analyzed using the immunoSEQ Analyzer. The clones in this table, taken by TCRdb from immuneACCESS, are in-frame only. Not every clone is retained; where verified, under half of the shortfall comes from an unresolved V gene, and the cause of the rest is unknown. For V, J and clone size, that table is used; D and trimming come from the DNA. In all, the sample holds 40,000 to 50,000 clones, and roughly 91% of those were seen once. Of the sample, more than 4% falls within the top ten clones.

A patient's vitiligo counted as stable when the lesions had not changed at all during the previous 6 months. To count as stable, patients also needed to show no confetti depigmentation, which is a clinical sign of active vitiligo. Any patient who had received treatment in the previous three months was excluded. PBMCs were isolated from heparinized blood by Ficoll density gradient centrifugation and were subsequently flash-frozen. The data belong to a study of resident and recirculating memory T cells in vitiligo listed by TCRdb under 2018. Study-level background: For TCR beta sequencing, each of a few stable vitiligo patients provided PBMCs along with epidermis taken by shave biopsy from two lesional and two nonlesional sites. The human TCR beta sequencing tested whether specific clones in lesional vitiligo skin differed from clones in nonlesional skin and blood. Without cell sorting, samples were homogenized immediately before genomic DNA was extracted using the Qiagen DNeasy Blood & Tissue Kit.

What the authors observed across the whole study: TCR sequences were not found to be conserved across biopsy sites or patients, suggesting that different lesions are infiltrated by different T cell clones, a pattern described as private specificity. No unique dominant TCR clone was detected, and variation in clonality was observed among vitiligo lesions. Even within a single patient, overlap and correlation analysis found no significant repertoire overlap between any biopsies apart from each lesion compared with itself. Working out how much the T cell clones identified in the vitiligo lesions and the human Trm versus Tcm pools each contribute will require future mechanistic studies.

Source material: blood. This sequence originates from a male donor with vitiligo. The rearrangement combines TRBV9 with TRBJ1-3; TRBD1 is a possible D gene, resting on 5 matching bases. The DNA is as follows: TGTGCCAGCAGCGTAGTAGGTTTCCAGGGTGAAGACACCATATATTTT. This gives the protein CASSVVGFQGEDTIYF. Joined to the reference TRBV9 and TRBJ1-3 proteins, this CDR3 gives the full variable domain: DSGVTQTPKHLITATGQRVTLRCSPRSGDLSVYWYQQSLDQGLQFLIQYYNGEERAKGNILERFSAQQFPDLHSELNLSSLELGDSALYFCASSVVGFQGEDTIYFGEGSWLTVV.